Only a few counts were recorded for the clone carrying this T cell receptor (beta chain). Its antigen is as yet unknown. The data derive from a study of blood T cells in healthy people across ages. Germline assignment: CDR1 MGHRA and CDR2 YSYEKL. The CDR3 runs to 11 residues. Between the trimmed V and J ends, which lost 2 bases and 5 bases, there was a span of 0 bases. Primers used in a second PCR of roughly 7 to 11 cycles were a sample-barcoded 5' primer and a J-beta primer mix. MiXCR was run by TCRdb on the 5' RACE reads, yielding one entry per CDR3 protein. The sample includes approximately 820,000 distinct CDR3 sequences, approximately 48% seen only once; the top ten take around 21%. Overall study findings and caveats: Roughly linearly, TCR beta diversity per million T cells fell as age increased. From one million sequenced T cells, diversity estimates were lower bounds.

The genes are TRBV4-1 and TRBJ1-4; D not certain. Sequencing was done on a sample of blood. The TCR was taken from a man aged 60 to 75 in good health. CDR3 in amino acids: CASSQNEKLFF. The CDR3 DNA reads as TGCGCCAGCAGCCAAAATGAAAAACTGTTTTTT.